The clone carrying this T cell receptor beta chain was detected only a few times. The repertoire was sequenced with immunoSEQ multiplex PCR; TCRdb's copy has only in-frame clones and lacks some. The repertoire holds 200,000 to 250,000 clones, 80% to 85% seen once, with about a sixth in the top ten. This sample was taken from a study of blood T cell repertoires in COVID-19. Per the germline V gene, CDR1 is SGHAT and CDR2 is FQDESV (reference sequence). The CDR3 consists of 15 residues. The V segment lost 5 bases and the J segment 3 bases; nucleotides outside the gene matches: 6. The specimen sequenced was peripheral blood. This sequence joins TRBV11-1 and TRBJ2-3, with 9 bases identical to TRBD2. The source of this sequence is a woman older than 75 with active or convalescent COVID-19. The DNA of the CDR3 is TGTGCCAGCAGCGAACCGGGACTAGCAACAGATACGCAGTATTTT. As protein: CASSEPGLATDTQYF.